This T cell receptor beta chain was sequenced during a study of blood T cells in healthy people across ages. A second roughly 7 to 12 cycle PCR used barcoded and J-beta primers. TCRdb processed the 5' RACE reads anew with MiXCR; each CDR3 protein has one entry. The table records hundreds of thousands of distinct CDR3 sequences, around half of them present only once. The CDR3 is made up of 12 amino acids. The V end lost 1 base, the J end lost 6 bases, and 7 bases lay between the germline ends. Germline CDR1 SEHNR, CDR2 FQNEAQ (reference sequence). The sequence was collected from a woman aged 60-75 years in good health. The specimen sequenced was blood. The chain links TRBV7-9 to TRBJ2-7; D not certain. In nucleotides, the CDR3 is TGTGCCAGCAGCTTAGGTTCGGCCGAGCAGTACTTC. The encoded protein is CASSLGSAEQYF.